This TCR beta chain comes out of a study of blood T cell repertoires in COVID-19 (dated by TCRdb to about 2020). Looking at the study overall: Samples from collaborators originated in the United States, Italy and Spain and spanned both the acute and convalescent phases of COVID-19. The material from the prospective study consisted of cDNA or gDNA derived from T cells, B-cell-depleted T cells, or PBMCs. The dataset comprised deeply sampled blood TCRbeta repertoires from subjects exposed to, actively infected with, or recovered from COVID-19. The repertoires were released in a freely available public database meant as a resource for research on the immune response to SARS-CoV-2. The samples were drawn from the first 160 participants of the ongoing ImmuneRACE study and from under 1,500 subjects provided by 6 global collaborators. The sample metadata nearly always contained a de-identified subject ID, COVID-19 status, age in years and sex. Where HLA class I and class II types were available, the types were taken from metadata supplied by the sample provider, not from assay-based typing.

CDR3 length: 17 amino acids, cysteine to phenylalanine. Left in the record is the CDR3 DNA by itself, 51 bases read in frame from the first base. V drops 3 bases and J drops 2 bases, leaving 18 bases in between. From a lookup of the germline V gene, CDR1 and CDR2 are SGDLS and YYNGEE. The collaborating institutions used their own protocols to collect whole blood in K2EDTA tubes. For TCRbeta analysis, collaborator samples were shipped as frozen whole blood, as isolated PBMCs, or as DNA extracted from either sample type. The immunoSEQ Assay, a bias-controlled multiplex PCR, was used to amplify TCRbeta CDR3 regions from genomic DNA. In the source study's methods: Within the assay, amplification of reference gene primers was used to estimate how many nucleated cells each sample contained. Sequence reads were collapsed and filtered to measure the absolute abundance of every unique TCRbeta CDR3 rearrangement. For each sample, productive Simpson clonality was calculated by taking the square root of Simpson's diversity index across productive rearrangements. TCRdb stores this immuneACCESS table with in-frame sequences only. Part of the clones is absent; in the studies checked, under half of the shortfall reflects unresolved V genes, and no reason is known for the rest. V, J and clone size derive from that table, while D and trimming were established from the DNA sequence. Counted in this sample were 200,000 or so clones; roughly three quarters of them appeared once. The ten largest account for 17% of the sample.

About this clone: What this receptor recognizes is not known. No base quality information exists; no much larger clone differs at one position.

The paper's findings and limits, for the study overall: How much clinical and demographic metadata was included differed by source and by participant, and the metadata was provided uncurated.

The chain is made from TRBV9 and TRBJ2-1; the best D guess is TRBD1, with 7 bases matching. The clonotype was recovered from a man in his 60s with active or convalescent COVID-19. Sequenced sample: peripheral blood. The DNA reads as follows: TGTGCCAGCAGCGCATCTGCAGGGGGGTTAGCCTACAATGAGCAGTTCTTC. Its protein is CASSASAGGLAYNEQFF.